This T cell receptor beta chain was observed in a study of T cell repertoires in cytomegalovirus infection. Study as a whole: Carrying CMV and the relevant HLA type showed in public TCR beta signatures.

TCRdb independently ran MiXCR on the reads; one entry per CDR3 protein. The table has around 500,000 distinct CDR3 sequences, 42% seen once. Deletions cut 6 bases from V and 5 bases from J, with 14 bases between. This CDR3 region has 14 residues. Germline V gives CDR1 SNHLY, CDR2 FYNNEI. In the case of this clonotype: The antigen remains unidentified.

This specimen consisted of cultured PBMCs, obtained from culture after CMV antigen stimulation. The chain is built from TRBV2 and TRBJ2-4; maybe TRBD2 (5 bases). This receptor was identified in a human donor in good health (CMV status not recorded). Some clones in this sample may be carry-over from other donors' samples. The CDR3 spells CASRAGLWENIQYF. CDR3 in DNA: TGTGCCAGCAGGGCAGGACTTTGGGAAAACATTCAGTACTTC.